The 16 T cell receptor beta chains below were found in one sample sequenced in a study of CD8 T cells in ankylosing spondylitis. TCRdb recomputed calls from the 5' RACE reads with MiXCR, one row per CDR3 protein. The data show roughly 230,000 distinct CDR3 sequences, 18% seen once. The sample consisted of blood, either unsorted or a sorted T cell fraction (not recorded which). These receptors all stem from a male donor with ankylosing spondylitis or in good health (not recorded which).

This clonotype was seen at least ten times. The V and J genes are TRBV28 and TRBJ2-4; TRBD1 or TRBD2 may be the D gene (5 bases each). This CDR3 has 8 amino acids. CDR1 and CDR2 (germline): MDHEN, SYDVKM. The CDR3 coding sequence is TGTAAGCTGGGGGAGTGGTACTTC. It yields the protein CKLGEWYF.

The V gene is TRBV5-1, the J gene TRBJ2-3, with TRBD1 as a possible D gene (6 bases). CDR1 and CDR2 from the germline V gene are SGHRS and YFSETQ. The CDR3 covers 20 residues. Trimming pared 0 bases from V and 4 bases from J, leaving 27 bases between. CDR3 in DNA: TGCGCCAGCAGCTTGGCCCTTCGGGACACGCCCTACACAGAAGCAGATACGCAGTATTTT. This codes for CASSLALRDTPYTEADTQYF.

The DNA of the CDR3 is TGTGCCAGCAGCTCGGGACAGTTCTACGAGCAGTACTTC. Its translation: CASSSGQFYEQYF. The chain carries TRBV12-3 or TRBV12-4 and TRBJ2-7, with 7 nucleotides matching TRBD1. V lost 6 bases and J lost 3; bases outside the gene matches: 5. CDR3 length: 13 residues.

This clonotype has a handful of counts. The chain joins TRBV20-1 to TRBJ2-7; 7 positions match TRBD1. V shed 6 bases, J shed 5 bases, and the junction held 10 bases outside the gene matches. The CDR3 consists of 13 residues. CDR1 and CDR2 (germline): DFQATT, SNEGSKA (reference sequence). The CDR3 region is CSAARTGEDEQYF. The CDR3 nucleotides are TGCAGTGCGGCGAGGACAGGAGAGGACGAGCAGTACTTC.

This clonotype was seen more than once but under ten times. The rearrangement links TRBV5-1 to TRBJ2-7, with TRBD2 matching 10 bases. Germline lookup yields CDR1 SGHRS and CDR2 YFSETQ. V dropped 0 bases and J dropped 6; count of bases not matched to a gene: 15. CDR3 length equals 18 residues. In DNA, the CDR3 is TGCGCCAGCAGCTTGGACCCGGCTAGCGGGAGCCCCCCTGGCGAGCAGTACTTC. Its translation: CASSLDPASGSPPGEQYF.

The gene calls are TRBV7-3 and TRBJ1-1; perhaps TRBD1 as D (6 bases). V was cut by 1 base and J by 5 bases, with 11 bases left in between. CDR1 and CDR2 from the germline V gene are SGHTA and FQGTGA. The CDR3 consists of 14 residues. CDR3 bases: TGTGCCAGCAGCTTAATGGGAAGGGGGACTGAAGCTTTCTTT. Its protein is CASSLMGRGTEAFF.

This clonotype was seen more than once but under ten times. The chain carries TRBV5-1 and TRBJ2-3; maybe TRBD1 (5 bases). V lost 4 bases and J 2 bases, leaving 23 bases between the germline ends. CDR1 is SGHRS and CDR2 is YFSETQ in the germline V gene. This CDR3 is built from 18 residues. The CDR3 DNA sequence: TGCGCCAGCAGCCCCGTAAATACTGGCAGGGTACCCACAGATACGCAGTATTTT. This gives the protein CASSPVNTGRVPTDTQYF. The full variable domain, completed using reference TRBV5-1 and TRBJ2-3, is KAGVTQTPRYLIKTRGQQVTLSCSPISGHRSVSWYQQTPGQGLQFLFEYFSETQRNKGNFPGRFSGRQFSNSRSEMNVSTLELGDSALYLCASSPVNTGRVPTDTQYFGPGTRLTVL.

This clonotype came up a few times. This chain uses TRBV15 with TRBJ2-1; TRBD2 aligns across 12 bases. Losses at the gene ends were 0 bases for V and 8 bases for J; bases not matched to a gene: 11. CDR3 length: 18 amino acids. Germline CDR1 is LNHNV and CDR2 is YYDKDF (reference sequence). CDR3 in amino acids: CATSRDSRLAGDLDEQFF. CDR3 bases: TGTGCCACCAGCAGAGATTCCCGACTAGCGGGAGATCTCGATGAGCAGTTCTTC.

Many counts were recorded for this clonotype. The gene calls are TRBV24-1 and TRBJ1-1; a possible D gene is TRBD1 (6 bases). V was shortened by 3 bases and J by 3 bases, with 10 bases between the two germline ends. Germline CDR1 is KGHDR and CDR2 is SFDVKD. This CDR3 comprises 14 residues. This chain's CDR3 is CATSDTGGHTEAFF. CDR3 nucleotides: TGTGCCACCAGTGATACGGGGGGCCACACTGAAGCTTTCTTT.

There are a few counts of this clonotype. The chain couples TRBV19 to TRBJ2-1; TRBD1 agrees at 12 bases. CDR3 length: 16 residues. Germline loops: CDR1 LNHDA, CDR2 SQIVND (reference sequence). V trimming: 2 bases; J trimming: 8 bases; junction bases outside the gene matches: 7. CDR3 residues: CASSISAGQGAYEQFF. In DNA, the CDR3 is TGTGCCAGTAGTATATCCGCGGGACAGGGGGCCTATGAGCAGTTCTTC.

This clonotype was seen more than once but under ten times. V usage is TRBV4-2 and J usage is TRBJ1-1; no reliable D call. Germline assignment: CDR1 LGHNA and CDR2 YNFKEQ. The CDR3 extends over 12 amino acids. V lost 1 base to trimming and J lost 8 bases, with 8 bases between them. CDR3 amino acids: CASSQGQDEAFF. CDR3 nucleotide sequence: TGTGCCAGCAGCCAAGGGCAGGACGAAGCTTTCTTT.

This clonotype was seen more than once but under ten times. The chain carries TRBV29-1 and TRBJ1-1; D uncertain. CDR3 length equals 10 residues. The germline CDR1 and CDR2 sequences are SQVTM and ANQGSEA. With 2 bases removed from V and 11 bases from J, the gap between germline ends came to 9 bases. CDR3 DNA sequence: TGCAGCGTTGAACTGGTAGAGGCTTTCTTT. Its protein is CSVELVEAFF.

This clonotype was found a few times. V and J are TRBV9 and TRBJ2-1, with 13 positions matching TRBD2. Germline CDR1 and CDR2: SGDLS and YYNGEE. This CDR3 has 17 amino acids. J lost 6 bases, V lost 3 bases, and 9 bases had no gene match. The CDR3 bases are TGTGCCAGCAGCGAGGGGGCGGGACTAGCGGGGATCAATGAGCAGTTCTTC. It specifies CASSEGAGLAGINEQFF.

This clonotype was observed once. It may be a read error: a sequence one base away is much more abundant. The gene calls are TRBV7-2 and TRBJ1-1; no clear D. Germline V gene lookup returns CDR1 SGHTA and CDR2 FQGNSA. The CDR3 has 14 amino acids. CDR3 in DNA: TGTGCCAGCAGCCCTCAGCCCCTCGGCACTGAAGCTTCCTTT. Translated, it gives CASSPQPLGTEASF. The whole variable domain, remainder taken from reference TRBV7-2 and TRBJ1-1, is GAGVSQSPSNKVTEKGKDVELRCDPISGHTALYWYRQSLGQGLEFLIYFQGNSAPDKSGLPSDRFSAERTGGSVSTLTIQRTQQEDSAVYLCASSPQPLGTEASFGQGTRLTVV.

The gene calls are TRBV23-1 and TRBJ2-3; D is unresolved. TRBV23-1 has ORF status, its function being uncertain. There are 12 residues in the CDR3. Between the trimmed V and J ends, which lost 4 bases and 5 bases, there was a span of 7 bases. In DNA form, the CDR3 reads TGCGCCAGCAGTCGGGGTGGAGATACGCAGTATTTT. It specifies CASSRGGDTQYF.

A few counts support this clonotype. J is TRBJ2-7 and V is TRBV29-1, with TRBD2 matching over 10 bases. Trimming took 3 bases from V and 7 from J; bases not matched to a gene: 9. Germline CDR1 is SQVTM and CDR2 is ANQGSEA. The CDR3 is 14 residues long. In DNA form, the CDR3 reads TGCAGCGTTGAGGAGGCTAGCGGGAGTGGAGAGCAGTACTTC. This gives the protein CSVEEASGSGEQYF.